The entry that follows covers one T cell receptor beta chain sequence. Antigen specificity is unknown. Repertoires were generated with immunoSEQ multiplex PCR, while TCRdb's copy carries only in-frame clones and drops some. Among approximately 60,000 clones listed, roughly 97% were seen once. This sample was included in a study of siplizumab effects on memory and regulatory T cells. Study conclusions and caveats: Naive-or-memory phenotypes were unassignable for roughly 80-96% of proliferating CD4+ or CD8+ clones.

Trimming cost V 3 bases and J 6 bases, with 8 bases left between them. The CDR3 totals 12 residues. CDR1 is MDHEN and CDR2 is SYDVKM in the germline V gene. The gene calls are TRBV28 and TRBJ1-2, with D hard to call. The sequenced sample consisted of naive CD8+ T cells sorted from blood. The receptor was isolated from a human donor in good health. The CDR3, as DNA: TGTGCCAGCAGTTTTACGGCGGATGGCTACACCTTC. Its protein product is CASSFTADGYTF.